Presented here are 13 T cell receptor beta chains from one specimen sequenced in a study of blood T cell repertoires in COVID-19. Some clones are missing from TCRdb's copy, which holds only in-frame ones; the method was immunoSEQ multiplex PCR. The sample records under 250,000 clones, approximately 85% being singletons. Sequencing used peripheral blood. These receptors all come from a woman aged 50 to 60 with active or convalescent COVID-19.

Only one count was recorded for this clone. V and J are TRBV19 and TRBJ1-5; 10 positions match TRBD1. V was clipped by 7 bases and J by 11 bases; unmatched bases: 5. CDR3 length equals 12 residues. The germline gives CDR1 LNHDA, CDR2 SQIVND (reference sequence). The CDR3 here is CASTRGQGTQHF. In nucleotides, the CDR3 is TGTGCCAGTACTAGGGGACAGGGGACCCAGCATTTT.

The chain recombines TRBV24-1 with TRBJ2-5; possible D gene TRBD2, 5 bases. CDR1 and CDR2 (germline): KGHDR, SFDVKD. The length of the CDR3 is 15 residues. The V end was cut by 3 bases, the J end by 5 bases, with 15 bases between. DNA of the CDR3: TGTGCCACCAGTGATCCTAGGTTGGGCGGGGAGACCCAGTACTTC. Protein sequence: CATSDPRLGGETQYF.

In its sample, this clone was seen a few times. This chain uses TRBV24-1 with TRBJ1-2, with TRBD1 as a possible D gene (6 bases). The CDR3 runs 14 residues. The V gene's germline CDR1 is KGHDR and CDR2 SFDVKD. V lost 2 bases and J 2 bases, leaving 8 bases between the germline ends. The CDR3 DNA follows: TGTGCCACCAGTGATTCACAGGGAAACTATGGCTACACCTTC. Encoded protein: CATSDSQGNYGYTF.

The gene calls are TRBV19 and TRBJ1-5; 10 bases align to TRBD1. The germline V gene has CDR1 LNHDA and CDR2 SQIVND (reference sequence). Losses at the gene ends were 7 bases for V and 2 bases for J; bases not matched to a gene: 5. CDR3 length: 15 residues. In nucleotides, the CDR3 is TGTGCCAGTACCCAAGGACAGGGGGGCAATCAGCCCCAGCATTTT. As protein: CASTQGQGGNQPQHF.

The chain uses TRBV11-2 and TRBJ1-6; TRBD1 matches 8 bases. The CDR3 contains 16 residues. The trim removed 4 bases at V and 7 bases at J, leaving 9 bases unmatched. Germline V lookup: CDR1 SGHAT, CDR2 FQNNGV. This CDR3 reads CASSSTSTGANSPLHF. CDR3 nucleotides: TGTGCCAGCAGCTCAACCTCGACAGGGGCCAATTCACCCCTCCACTTT.

The J gene is TRBJ2-5, the V gene TRBV6-2 or TRBV6-3; 7 bases are a match to TRBD1. Germline V gene sequence: CDR1 MNHEY, CDR2 SVGEGT. This CDR3 has 16 amino acids. V trimming: 4 bases; J trimming: 1 base; junction bases outside the gene matches: 9. CDR3 nucleotides: TGTGCCAGCAGTTCCCTGACAGGGAAGACCCAAGAGACCCAGTACTTC. Translation gives CASSSLTGKTQETQYF.

This clone was detected a few times. The rearrangement links TRBV7-9 to TRBJ1-2, with D uncertain. The V and J ends lost 5 bases and 1 base respectively, with 11 bases between them. The CDR3 is made up of 14 amino acids. Per germline, CDR1 SEHNR and CDR2 FQNEAQ (reference sequence). CDR3: CASSPARDNYGYTF. The CDR3 nucleotides are TGTGCCAGCAGCCCCGCCCGAGATAACTATGGCTACACCTTC.

The V and J genes are TRBV9 and TRBJ1-2; D is unclear. The germline V and J ends were trimmed by 3 bases and 0 bases, with 12 bases remaining between them. In germline, CDR1 is SGDLS, CDR2 YYNGEE. The CDR3 has 15 residues. The CDR3 DNA is TGTGCCAGCAGCGCTTCCCAGCGGTCTAACTATGGCTACACCTTC. This encodes CASSASQRSNYGYTF.

The CDR3 DNA reads TGCGCCAGCAGCTTGGACAGCGAGACCCAGTACTTC. Its translation is CASSLDSETQYF. The chain links TRBV5-1 to TRBJ2-5; D is unresolved. Germline lookup yields CDR1 SGHRS and CDR2 YFSETQ. The V end was cut by 0 bases, the J end by 5 bases, with 5 bases between. The CDR3 is made up of 12 amino acids. Full variable domain (missing parts from reference TRBV5-1 and TRBJ2-5): KAGVTQTPRYLIKTRGQQVTLSCSPISGHRSVSWYQQTPGQGLQFLFEYFSETQRNKGNFPGRFSGRQFSNSRSEMNVSTLELGDSALYLCASSLDSETQYFGPGTRLLVL.

This clone was recorded at least ten times. V and J are TRBV7-3 and TRBJ2-1, with 7 bases fitting TRBD2. CDR3 length: 15 amino acids. The germline V gene has CDR1 SGHTA and CDR2 FQGTGA. The V segment lost 2 bases and the J segment 2 bases; nucleotides outside the gene matches: 3. CDR3 sequence reads: CASSLALAAYNEQFF. The CDR3, as DNA: TGTGCCAGCAGCTTAGCCCTAGCGGCCTACAATGAGCAGTTCTTC.

V gene TRBV29-1 combines with J gene TRBJ1-2; 7 bases line up with TRBD1. Germline V CDR1 and CDR2: SQVTM, ANQGSEA. With V trimmed by 4 bases and J by 8 bases, 7 bases remained unmatched. There are 12 residues in the CDR3. Here the CDR3 DNA reads TGCAGCGTTGTGGCGGGACAGCTAGGCTACACCTTC. Translation gives CSVVAGQLGYTF.

The V and J genes are TRBV5-6 and TRBJ1-4; TRBD1 matches at 8 bases. The V segment lost 0 bases and the J segment 8 bases; nucleotides outside the gene matches: 3. The germline V gene has CDR1 SGHDT and CDR2 YYEEEE. The CDR3 consists of 14 residues. CDR3 bases: TGTGCCAGCAGCTTGGGGACAGGGAAAGAAAAACTGTTTTTT. This sequence encodes CASSLGTGKEKLFF.

This clone was counted between two and nine times. The chain couples TRBV20-1 to TRBJ2-1; 10 bases line up with TRBD2. V lost 3 bases to trimming and J lost 6 bases; unmatched junction nucleotides: 5. The CDR3 contains 14 residues. Germline CDR1 DFQATT, CDR2 SNEGSKA (reference sequence). CDR3: CSASSGRMVNEQFF. The DNA of the CDR3 is TGCAGTGCTAGTAGCGGGAGGATGGTCAATGAGCAGTTCTTC.